A single sample is the source of the 19 T cell receptor beta chains below, sequenced in a study of T cell changes during pregnancy in multiple sclerosis. The assay was immunoSEQ multiplex PCR, and TCRdb's table has in-frame clones only and misses some. The table shows some 90,000 clones, with 92% occurring only once. The material was peripheral blood, obtained in the first trimester of pregnancy. The receptors were sampled from a female donor with multiple sclerosis, enrolled in a pregnancy study.

The CDR3 here is CASIAGTGTVQPQHF. CDR3 DNA: TGTGCCAGTATAGCCGGGACAGGGACGGTTCAGCCCCAGCATTTT. The chain links TRBV19 to TRBJ1-5; 9 bases line up with TRBD1. The germline CDR1 and CDR2 sequences are LNHDA and SQIVND (reference sequence). V shed 7 bases and J 6 bases; nucleotides not matched to a gene: 10. The CDR3 length is 15 residues. The full variable domain, in which reference TRBV19 and TRBJ1-5 provide the parts outside the CDR3, is DGGITQSPKYLFRKEGQNVTLSCEQNLNHDAMYWYRQDPGQGLRLIYYSQIVNDFQKGDIAEGYSVSREKKESFPLTVTSAQKNPTAFYLCASIAGTGTVQPQHFGDGTRLSIL.

The V call is TRBV28, the J call TRBJ1-3; D perhaps matches TRBD1 (6 bases). The CDR3 covers 15 residues. Germline V gene data show CDR1 as MDHEN and CDR2 as SYDVKM. Trimming removed 6 bases from V and 0 bases from J, with 12 bases in between. The CDR3 protein is CASSSGTNSGNTIYF. The DNA for the CDR3 is TGTGCCAGCAGCTCCGGGACAAACTCTGGAAACACCATATATTTT. Drawing the rest from reference TRBV28 and TRBJ1-3, the complete variable domain is DVKVTQSSRYLVKRTGEKVFLECVQDMDHENMFWYRQDPGLGLRLIYFSYDVKMKEKGDIPEGYSVSREKKERFSLILESASTNQTSMYLCASSSGTNSGNTIYFGEGSWLTVV.

The V gene is TRBV19, the J gene TRBJ2-1; 9 nucleotides line up with TRBD2. V shed 2 bases and J 4 bases; nucleotides not matched to a gene: 6. This CDR3 is 16 amino acids long. Germline V gene lookup returns CDR1 LNHDA and CDR2 SQIVND (reference sequence). CDR3 bases: TGTGCCAGTAGTATACTAGCGGGGCCGAGATACAATGAGCAGTTCTTC. Its protein is CASSILAGPRYNEQFF.

The chain couples TRBV5-4 to TRBJ2-7; TRBD2 matches at 7 bases. This CDR3 comprises 15 residues. V was clipped by 5 bases and J by 4 bases; unmatched bases: 12. CDR1 and CDR2 (germline): SGHNT, YYREEE (reference sequence). CDR3 DNA: TGTGCCAGCAGGGAGAATGGCGGGAGAGATTACGAGCAGTACTTC. This encodes CASRENGGRDYEQYF.

The chain carries TRBV27 and TRBJ2-7; 8 nucleotides agree with TRBD1. This CDR3 is built from 14 residues. Trimming removed 9 bases from V and 2 bases from J; junction bases left unmatched: 9. Germline V lookup: CDR1 MNHEY, CDR2 SMNVEV (reference sequence). CDR3 residues: CASFRTGPPYEQYF. The DNA for the CDR3 is TGTGCCAGTTTTCGGACAGGGCCCCCCTACGAGCAGTACTTC.

The CDR3 nucleotides read TGTGCCAGCAGTTATACAGGGGGAGACTTCGATGAGCAGTTCTTC. Encoded protein: CASSYTGGDFDEQFF. The rearrangement joins TRBV6-5 to TRBJ2-1; TRBD1 agrees at 8 bases. The CDR3 extends over 15 amino acids. Trimming at V came to 3 bases and at J to 8 bases, leaving 9 bases not matched to a gene. Germline lookup yields CDR1 MNHEY and CDR2 SVGAGI.

The chain has TRBV5-4 and TRBJ2-7, with a weak D call TRBD1 (6 bases). The CDR3 covers 14 residues. V lost 4 bases, J lost 1 base, and 12 bases lay in between. From germline, CDR1 is SGHNT and CDR2 YYREEE (reference sequence). CDR3 residues: CASSQTGNSYEQYF. Written as DNA, the CDR3 is TGTGCCAGCAGCCAGACAGGAAATTCCTACGAGCAGTACTTC.

The J gene is TRBJ2-1, the V gene TRBV7-9, with TRBD2 matching 9 bases. The CDR3 is 15 amino acids. V was pared by 7 bases and J by 9 bases, with 13 bases of the junction left unmatched. Germline assignment: CDR1 SEHNR and CDR2 FQNEAQ (reference sequence). The CDR3 DNA is TGTGCCAGCACCCGATTAGCGGGAGCGGCGGGTGAGCAGTTCTTC. As protein: CASTRLAGAAGEQFF.

The chain joins TRBV19 to TRBJ2-7, with D perhaps TRBD1 (5 bases). Germline CDR1 reads LNHDA; CDR2 reads SQIVND (reference sequence). V gave up 3 bases and J gave up 5 bases, with 17 bases separating them. The CDR3 is made up of 15 amino acids. Here the CDR3 DNA reads TGTGCCAGTAGTATTATTGTGGGCAGGGAAGACGAGCAGTACTTC. It specifies CASSIIVGREDEQYF.

This rearrangement joins TRBV7-9 to TRBJ2-1; tentatively, D is TRBD2 (6 bases). Germline lookup yields CDR1 SEHNR and CDR2 FQNEAQ (reference sequence). The CDR3 is 15 amino acids. Trimming took 3 bases from V and 2 from J, leaving 11 bases between them. The CDR3 sequence: CASSLSGGAYNEQFF. In DNA, the CDR3 is TGTGCCAGCAGCTTGAGCGGCGGGGCCTACAATGAGCAGTTCTTC.

This chain connects TRBV19 to TRBJ2-2; 7 nucleotides match TRBD1. The V and J ends lost 9 bases and 7 bases, in that order; junction bases with no gene match: 17. The CDR3 has 16 amino acids. Per the germline V gene, CDR1 is LNHDA and CDR2 is SQIVND (reference sequence). The CDR3 sequence is CASARFIGQAVGELFF. Written as DNA, the CDR3 is TGTGCCAGCGCCCGGTTTATTGGACAGGCGGTCGGGGAGCTGTTTTTT. Based on the CDR3 plus reference TRBV19 and TRBJ2-2, the full variable domain is DGGITQSPKYLFRKEGQNVTLSCEQNLNHDAMYWYRQDPGQGLRLIYYSQIVNDFQKGDIAEGYSVSREKKESFPLTVTSAQKNPTAFYLCASARFIGQAVGELFFGEGSRLTVL.

The CDR3 here is CSVEEQGLETQYF. CDR3 DNA: TGCAGCGTTGAAGAACAGGGGCTAGAGACCCAGTACTTC. The chain combines TRBV29-1 with TRBJ2-5, with 7 bases aligning to TRBD1. The CDR3 contains 13 residues. J was trimmed by 4 bases and V by 0 bases; bases with no gene match: 2. The germline CDR1 and CDR2 sequences are SQVTM and ANQGSEA.

V usage is TRBV28 and J usage is TRBJ2-7; weak D call: TRBD1 (8 bases). The ends were cut back, 5 bases at V and 3 bases at J, with 14 bases in the middle. This CDR3 is built from 14 residues. Germline V gene sequence: CDR1 MDHEN, CDR2 SYDVKM. DNA of the CDR3: TGTGCCAGCAGTCCACAGGGGGGGTACTACGAGCAGTACTTC. Protein sequence: CASSPQGGYYEQYF.

CDR3 sequence: CAWSGHLNTEAFF. The CDR3 bases are TGTGCCTGGAGTGGACACCTAAACACTGAAGCTTTCTTT. This chain joins TRBV30 and TRBJ1-1, with no clear D. This CDR3 is built from 13 residues. From germline, CDR1 is GTSNPN and CDR2 SVGIG (reference sequence). With 1 base removed from V and 2 bases from J, the gap between germline ends came to 8 bases.

The CDR3 loop is CASTGLGGGELFF. CDR3 in DNA: TGTGCCAGCACCGGATTAGGCGGCGGGGAGCTGTTTTTT. The rearrangement links TRBV25-1 to TRBJ2-2, with no clear D. Germline assignment: CDR1 MGHDK and CDR2 SYGVNS. V was shortened by 7 bases and J by 7 bases, with 13 bases between the two germline ends. The CDR3 is made up of 13 amino acids.

In its sample, this clone was seen a few times. The rearrangement links TRBV11-2 to TRBJ1-4; 8 nucleotides line up with TRBD1. Unmatched junction bases numbered 4, after V lost 5 bases and J lost 5 bases. This CDR3 has 14 residues. From germline, CDR1 is SGHAT and CDR2 FQNNGV. The CDR3 protein is CASSEQGVNEKLFF. The DNA for the CDR3 is TGTGCCAGCAGCGAACAGGGGGTGAATGAAAAACTGTTTTTT.

The chain uses TRBV4-1 and TRBJ1-1; D unresolved. This CDR3 spans 15 amino acids. The germline V gene has CDR1 MGHRA and CDR2 YSYEKL. The V end lost 1 base, the J end lost 4 bases, and 13 bases lay between the germline ends. Here the CDR3 DNA reads TGCGCCAGCAGCCAAGTCCCCGAGGGCCCCACTGAAGCTTTCTTT. Translation gives CASSQVPEGPTEAFF.

The chain has TRBV7-9 and TRBJ2-1; D is unclear. This CDR3 is 12 amino acids long. Germline loops: CDR1 SEHNR, CDR2 FQNEAQ (reference sequence). V dropped 5 bases and J dropped 7 bases, with 9 bases sitting between them. In DNA, the CDR3 is TGTGCCAGCAGCCCTAATCCAAATGAGCAGTTCTTC. It specifies CASSPNPNEQFF. Full variable domain (outside the CDR3, taken from reference TRBV7-9 and TRBJ2-1): DTGVSQNPRHKITKRGQNVTFRCDPISEHNRLYWYRQTLGQGPEFLTYFQNEAQLEKSRLLSDRFSAERPKGSFSTLEIQRTEQGDSAMYLCASSPNPNEQFFGPGTRLTVL.

The chain combines TRBV7-9 with TRBJ2-1, with a tentative D call TRBD2 (5 bases). CDR1 is SEHNR and CDR2 is FQNEAQ in the germline V gene (reference sequence). CDR3 length: 17 residues. V lost 5 bases, J lost 2 bases, and 19 bases lay in between. For the CDR3, the DNA is TGTGCCAGCAGCCTCCCGACGCCTGGGAGCCCCTACAATGAGCAGTTCTTC. It codes for CASSLPTPGSPYNEQFF.